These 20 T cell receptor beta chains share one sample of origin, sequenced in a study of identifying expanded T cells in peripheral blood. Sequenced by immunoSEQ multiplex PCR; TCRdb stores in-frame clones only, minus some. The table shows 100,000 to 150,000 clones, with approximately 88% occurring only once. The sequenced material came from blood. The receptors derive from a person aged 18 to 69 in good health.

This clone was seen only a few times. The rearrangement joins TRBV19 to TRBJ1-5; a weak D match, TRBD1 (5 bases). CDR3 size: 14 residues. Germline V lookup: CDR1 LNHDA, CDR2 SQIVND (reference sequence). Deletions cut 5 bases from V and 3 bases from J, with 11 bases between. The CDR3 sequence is CASSGAGNNQPQHF. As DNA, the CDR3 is TGTGCCAGTAGTGGGGCAGGGAACAATCAGCCCCAGCATTTT. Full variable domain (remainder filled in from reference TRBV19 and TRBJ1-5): DGGITQSPKYLFRKEGQNVTLSCEQNLNHDAMYWYRQDPGQGLRLIYYSQIVNDFQKGDIAEGYSVSREKKESFPLTVTSAQKNPTAFYLCASSGAGNNQPQHFGDGTRLSIL.

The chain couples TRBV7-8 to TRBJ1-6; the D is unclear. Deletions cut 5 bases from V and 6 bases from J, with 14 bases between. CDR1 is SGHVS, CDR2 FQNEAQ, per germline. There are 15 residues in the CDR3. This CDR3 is CASSPRAGFNSPLHF. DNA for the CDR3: TGTGCCAGCAGCCCCCGAGCGGGGTTTAATTCACCCCTCCACTTT.

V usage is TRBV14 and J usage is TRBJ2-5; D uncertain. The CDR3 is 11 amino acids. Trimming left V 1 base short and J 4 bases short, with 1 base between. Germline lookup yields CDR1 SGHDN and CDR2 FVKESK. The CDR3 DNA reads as TGTGCCAGCAGCCAAGCAGAGACCCAGTACTTC. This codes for CASSQAETQYF.

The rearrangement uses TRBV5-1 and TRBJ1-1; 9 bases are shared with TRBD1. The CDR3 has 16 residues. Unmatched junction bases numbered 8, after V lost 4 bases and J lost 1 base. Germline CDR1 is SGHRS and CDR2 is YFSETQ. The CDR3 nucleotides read TGCGCCAGCAGCGTGGGACAGGGAACCCCGAACACTGAAGCTTTCTTT. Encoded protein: CASSVGQGTPNTEAFF.

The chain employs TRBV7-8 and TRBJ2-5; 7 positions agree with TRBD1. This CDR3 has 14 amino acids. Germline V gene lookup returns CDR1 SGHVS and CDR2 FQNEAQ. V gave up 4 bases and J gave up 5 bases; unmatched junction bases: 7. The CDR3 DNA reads TGTGCCAGCAGCTATACAGGGGTTTCGGAGACCCAGTACTTC. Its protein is CASSYTGVSETQYF.

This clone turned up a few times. CDR3 coding DNA: TGTGCCAGCAGCGGGCAGGACAGAGGCTACACCTTC. It specifies CASSGQDRGYTF. The chain links TRBV7-2 to TRBJ1-2; possible D gene TRBD1, 6 bases. The CDR3 contains 12 residues. CDR1 and CDR2 from the germline V gene are SGHTA and FQGNSA. V was trimmed by 5 bases and J by 8 bases, leaving 12 bases between them. The complete variable domain, with remaining parts taken from reference TRBV7-2 and TRBJ1-2, reads GAGVSQSPSNKVTEKGKDVELRCDPISGHTALYWYRQSLGQGLEFLIYFQGNSAPDKSGLPSDRFSAERTGGSVSTLTIQRTQQEDSAVYLCASSGQDRGYTFGSGTRLTVV.

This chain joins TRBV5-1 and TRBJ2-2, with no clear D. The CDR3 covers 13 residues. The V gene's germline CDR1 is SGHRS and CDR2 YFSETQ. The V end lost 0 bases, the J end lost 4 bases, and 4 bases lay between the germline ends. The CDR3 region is CASSLAGTGELFF. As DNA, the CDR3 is TGCGCCAGCAGCTTGGCCGGCACCGGGGAGCTGTTTTTT.

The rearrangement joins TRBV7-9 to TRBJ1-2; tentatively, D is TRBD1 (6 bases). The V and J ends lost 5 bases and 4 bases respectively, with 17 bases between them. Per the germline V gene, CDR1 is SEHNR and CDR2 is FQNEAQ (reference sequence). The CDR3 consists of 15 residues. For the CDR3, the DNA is TGTGCCAGCAGCCTCCTTGGACAGTCGGCCTATGGCTACACCTTC. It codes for CASSLLGQSAYGYTF.

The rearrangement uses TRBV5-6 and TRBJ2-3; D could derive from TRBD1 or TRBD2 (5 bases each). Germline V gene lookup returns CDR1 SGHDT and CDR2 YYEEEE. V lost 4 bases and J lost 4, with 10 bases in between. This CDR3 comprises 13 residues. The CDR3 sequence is CASSPRGSDTQYF. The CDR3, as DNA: TGTGCCAGCAGCCCTCGGGGCTCAGATACGCAGTATTTT.

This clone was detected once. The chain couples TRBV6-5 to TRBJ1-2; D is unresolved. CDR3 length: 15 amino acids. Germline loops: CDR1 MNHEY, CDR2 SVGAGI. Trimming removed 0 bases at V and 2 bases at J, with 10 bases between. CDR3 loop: CASSYSNNPNYGYTF. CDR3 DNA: TGTGCCAGCAGTTACTCTAACAATCCCAACTATGGCTACACCTTC.

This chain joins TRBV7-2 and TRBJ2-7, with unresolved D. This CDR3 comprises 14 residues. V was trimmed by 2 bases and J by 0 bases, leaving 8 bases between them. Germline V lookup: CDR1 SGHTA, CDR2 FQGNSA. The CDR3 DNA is TGTGCCAGCAGCTTATCAGACACCTCCTACGAGCAGTACTTC. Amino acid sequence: CASSLSDTSYEQYF. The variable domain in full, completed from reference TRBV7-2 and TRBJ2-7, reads GAGVSQSPSNKVTEKGKDVELRCDPISGHTALYWYRQSLGQGLEFLIYFQGNSAPDKSGLPSDRFSAERTGGSVSTLTIQRTQQEDSAVYLCASSLSDTSYEQYFGPGTRLTVT.

CDR3 bases: TGTGCCAGCAACGCACTGGGGCTATCCAATGGCTACACCTTC. It codes for CASNALGLSNGYTF. This chain uses TRBV7-9 with TRBJ1-2; D might be TRBD1 (5 bases). The CDR3 length is 14 residues. V was trimmed by 7 bases and J by 6 bases, leaving 18 bases between them. In germline, CDR1 is SEHNR, CDR2 FQNEAQ (reference sequence).

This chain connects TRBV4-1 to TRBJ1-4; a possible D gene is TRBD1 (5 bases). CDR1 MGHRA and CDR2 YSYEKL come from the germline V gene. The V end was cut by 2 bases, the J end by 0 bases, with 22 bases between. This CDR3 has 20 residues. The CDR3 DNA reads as TGCGCCAGCAGCCAACGACAAGGATCAGGGTCGGATACAACTAATGAAAAACTGTTTTTT. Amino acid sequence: CASSQRQGSGSDTTNEKLFF.

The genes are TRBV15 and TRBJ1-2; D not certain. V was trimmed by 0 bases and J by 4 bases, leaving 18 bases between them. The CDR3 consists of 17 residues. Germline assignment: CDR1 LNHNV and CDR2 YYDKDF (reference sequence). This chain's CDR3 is CATSRDSGPRNLYGYTF. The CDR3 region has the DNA TGTGCCACCAGCAGAGATTCCGGGCCGAGAAACCTCTATGGCTACACCTTC.

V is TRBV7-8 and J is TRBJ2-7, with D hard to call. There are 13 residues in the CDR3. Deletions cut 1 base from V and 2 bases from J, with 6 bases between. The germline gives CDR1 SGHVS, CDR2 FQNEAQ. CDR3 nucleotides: TGTGCCAGCAGCTTAGTCGGAACCTACGAGCAGTACTTC. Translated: CASSLVGTYEQYF.

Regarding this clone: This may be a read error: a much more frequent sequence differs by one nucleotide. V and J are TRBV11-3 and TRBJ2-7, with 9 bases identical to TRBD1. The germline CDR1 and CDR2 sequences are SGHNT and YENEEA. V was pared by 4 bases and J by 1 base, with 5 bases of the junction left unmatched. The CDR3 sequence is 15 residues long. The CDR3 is CASSSTGTGSYEQYF. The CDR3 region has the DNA TGTGCCAGCAGCTCGACCGGGACAGGGTCCTACGAGCAGTACTTC.

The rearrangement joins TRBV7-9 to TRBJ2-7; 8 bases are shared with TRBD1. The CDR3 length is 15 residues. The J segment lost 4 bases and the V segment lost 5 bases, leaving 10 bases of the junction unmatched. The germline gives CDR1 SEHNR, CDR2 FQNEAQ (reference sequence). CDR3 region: CASSPLSRTGYEQYF. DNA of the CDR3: TGTGCCAGCAGCCCCCTTTCCAGGACAGGGTACGAGCAGTACTTC.

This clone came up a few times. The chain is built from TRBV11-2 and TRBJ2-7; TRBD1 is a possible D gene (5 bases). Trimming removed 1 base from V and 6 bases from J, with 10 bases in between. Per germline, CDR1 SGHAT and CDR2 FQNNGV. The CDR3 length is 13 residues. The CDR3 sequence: CASSLAGRVEQYF. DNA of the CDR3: TGTGCCAGCAGCTTAGCTGGCAGGGTCGAGCAGTACTTC. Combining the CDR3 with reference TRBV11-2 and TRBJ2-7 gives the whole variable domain EAGVAQSPRYKIIEKRQSVAFWCNPISGHATLYWYQQILGQGPKLLIQFQNNGVVDDSQLPKDRFSAERLKGVDSTLKIQPAKLEDSAVYLCASSLAGRVEQYFGPGTRLTVT.

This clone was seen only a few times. CDR3 loop: CASSFNRAAGELFF. The CDR3 region has the DNA TGTGCCAGCAGTTTCAACAGGGCGGCCGGGGAGCTGTTTTTT. The V gene is TRBV27, the J gene TRBJ2-2; D possibly corresponds to TRBD1 (6 bases). From germline, CDR1 is MNHEY and CDR2 SMNVEV (reference sequence). The V gene lost 3 bases and the J gene lost 6 bases, with 11 bases spanning the gap. There are 14 residues in the CDR3.

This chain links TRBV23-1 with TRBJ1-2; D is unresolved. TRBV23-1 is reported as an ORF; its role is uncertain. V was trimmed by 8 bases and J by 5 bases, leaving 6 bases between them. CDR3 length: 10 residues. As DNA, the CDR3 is TGCGCCAGCCCCCGGTATGGCTACACCTTC. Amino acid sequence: CASPRYGYTF.